This TCR beta chain was sequenced during a study of cytomegalovirus exposure and HLA in healthy donors (dated by TCRdb to the late 2010s). In terms of the full investigation: An earlier analysis of approximately 640 of the donors reported 250 to 350 Gb of sequence data and about 100 million unique TCR beta sequences from roughly 180 million T cells. Roughly 300 gigabases of sequencing data and tens of millions of unique TCR sequences were included in an early release covering roughly 600 HLA-typed donors. Of the roughly 400 genotyped donors, 65% to 90% fell in the genetic ancestry cluster associated with self-reported Caucasian donors. The study was designed to test whether signatures of past pathogen exposure could be identified by cataloging public T cell receptors. The T cell repertoires of about 700 subjects were profiled by immunosequencing and related to cytomegalovirus serostatus. A separate validation cohort of approximately 130 different subjects was used in addition to the roughly 700-subject first cohort. To predict cytomegalovirus infection status, the study brought together high-throughput TCR immunosequencing, statistical association of individual TCRs with disease status, and machine learning. A later analysis re-examined previously published TCR beta repertoires from more than 600 donors and added high-resolution HLA genotyping to investigate patterns of TCR occurrence. The later analysis used no new phenotypic data to find candidate immune exposures, relying instead on TCR beta sequences and their occurrence across donors. An earlier analysis of around 640 of the donors used high-throughput TCR beta sequencing to judge whether each TCR beta V gene segment behaved as functional or pseudogenic. Donor age, sex, ethnicity and CMV serostatus were collected together with the repertoire data. Genome-wide SNP genotypes for about three fifths of the roughly 700 donors were used in a later genetic analysis, which treated that subset as a discovery cohort. All discovery cohort repertoires had been generated on a single sequencing platform. Both class I and class II loci were covered by HLA typing, at four-digit resolution. Typing coverage differed by locus: A, B, C, DRB1 and DQB1 were typed in roughly 620-630 donors, DQA1 in approximately 520, DPA1 in some 570, and DPB1 in around 440. Four or five DR-DQ haplotypes were handled as single units for association and clustering because linkage in the cohort was strong. Across 300 to 400 genotyped donors of the cohort, an average of roughly 250,000 unique TCR beta nucleotide sequences per donor were sequenced, and roughly 20% of those sequences were non-productive. Broad study findings and their caveats: The earlier analysis of 587 of the donors excluded 15 to 20 rarely observed V segments, including chromosome 9 orphons, because counts were too low. Most CMV-associated TCR beta chains appeared to be HLA-restricted in a later analysis, and the HLA associations seemed to be driven largely by CMV exposure. Cytomegalovirus status was reported to be diagnosed by the classifier with high specificity and sensitivity in both the original and validation cohorts. While some public TCRs were present in many individuals, most TCR sequences turned up only very rarely across donors. In vitro tests confirmed that a few of the cytomegalovirus-associated TCR beta chains recognize cytomegalovirus antigens. The study listed 164 TCR beta chains as associated with cytomegalovirus. The presence/absence analyses assumed that sequencing depth was roughly uniform across donors, and that assumption may not be true. Several of the top co-occurrence clusters appeared to be linked to parvovirus B19, influenza, CMV and Epstein-Barr virus, according to a later analysis. When HLA alleles, especially DR and DQ, strongly co-occurred, TCR associations were difficult to assign to individual alleles. A cluster of highly shared sequence variants was judged likely to represent a technical artifact of the sequencing pipeline. In a later analysis, the rate of TCR association differed among HLA loci, with DRB1 alleles having the most associated TCRs and HLA-C alleles having the fewest. According to the authors, the approach could potentially be generalized to other disease states and immunological phenotypes. Specific HLA alleles were associated with 18,000 or so TCR beta sequences at a false discovery rate of 0.05 in a later analysis. The only immune exposure information available for the cohort was CMV serostatus. Broadly in line with IMGT annotations, most TCR beta V segments showed up in productive rearrangements about 87% or about 30% of the time in an earlier analysis of 587 of the donors. The cohort was sequenced for TCR beta chains only, and without alpha or paired-chain data the features that could be detected were limited. Linkage disequilibrium might explain the correlated functional status among segregating V segments, but an unknown experimental factor could not be ruled out. Because HLA typing was missing for some donors at each locus, association tests included only the typed subset. An association between a missense DCLRE1C variant and V-gene and J-gene trimming of TCR beta chains was found in a later genetic analysis and replicated in an independent cohort. Compared with the approximately 710-donor mean, donors in an Asian-associated ancestry cluster had fewer N-insertions in productive TCRs, according to a later genetic analysis. Compared with equally common non-associated chains, HLA-associated TCR beta chains in a later analysis were more clonally expanded and had lower generation probabilities. A further reported finding was that TCR beta sequences accurately predicted the HLA-A and HLA-B alleles for most subjects in the first cohort.

Turning to this clone: Its target antigen remains unknown. No clone much larger than this one lies a single base away; base qualities are absent.

The method behind the library was the immunoSEQ multiplex PCR assay. For the multiplex PCR, a mixture combining 60 forward primers for TCR Vbeta segments and 13 reverse primers for TCR Jbeta segments was used. A multiplex PCR assay on genomic DNA amplified the CDR3 region of rearranged TCR beta genes. The Illumina HiSeq System was used to sequence the amplified TCR beta libraries as 87-base-pair reads. In the source study's methods: In a later analysis, tens of millions of unique TCR beta chains were counted across the 500 to 850 repertoires, and about 9.9 million of these chains were shared by at least two donors. Raw reads were error-corrected and collapsed into unique sequences with a nearest-neighbor algorithm that merged closely related sequences to remove PCR and sequencing errors. To assign V, D and J gene segments, CDR3 sequences were aligned to IMGT reference sequences. For a sequence to be retained, a match of at least six nucleotides to both a V gene segment and a J gene segment was required. Rearrangements were classified as productive when the CDR3 lacked stop codons and remained in frame with V and J, and all other rearrangements were classified as non-productive. Following IMGT convention, CDR3 was defined as the stretch from the second conserved V-encoded cysteine up to the conserved J-encoded phenylalanine. In an earlier analysis of approximately 590 of the donors, sequences lacking an unambiguous match to a single V gene segment were excluded. An earlier analysis of several hundred of the donors called V segments functional above 56.7% productive rearrangements and segregating when the between-donor standard deviation exceeded 5%. A statistical classification framework was built to diagnose cytomegalovirus status from the catalog of TCR beta chain sequences. In a later analysis, V and J genes were assigned by comparing TCR nucleotide sequences against IMGT/GENE-DB human TR gene sequences. In a later analysis, CDR3 sequences and most-parsimonious VDJ recombination scenarios were assigned using the TCRdist pipeline. A later analysis defined each TCR beta chain by its CDR3 amino acid sequence plus V-gene family, and excluded reads lacking a unique V-gene family. A later analysis removed roughly 590 highly shared, low-generation-probability nucleotide sequences to deal with suspected cross-contamination and a sequencing artifact. For each public chain, a later analysis derived a clonal expansion index from normalized ranks of inferred template counts within each repertoire. Generation probabilities in a later analysis came from a VDJ recombination model fitted to out-of-frame rearrangements, and those results were checked against IGoR. In a later analysis, hypergeometric tests were used to score TCR-TCR, TCR-HLA and TCR-CMV co-occurrence, with a repertoire-size bias correction applied to TCR pairs. To estimate false discovery rates, a later analysis permuted the HLA or CMV assignments 20 times. A later analysis grouped co-occurring TCRs with DBSCAN, adding TCRdist sequence similarity when clustering within HLA-allele-positive subsets. Repertoires with fewer than 30,000 or more than 120,000 public chains were left out of co-occurrence clustering, as were about 5 repertoires with anomalous nucleotide sharing. TCRdb stores this immuneACCESS table with in-frame sequences only. Part of the clones is absent; in the studies checked, under half of the shortfall reflects unresolved V genes, and no reason is known for the rest. V and J calls and clone size are given by that table; D and trimming were obtained from the DNA. The sample table contains about 160,000 clones; only one count was recorded for less than 90% of them. The ten largest clones add up to 6.3% of the sample.

The cohort comprised 670 or so healthy bone marrow donors. At the time of sampling, all cohort members were nominally healthy, though unrecorded immune exposures were likely present. The donor was CMV seropositive and was included in the group of 300 or so seropositive cohort members. A peripheral blood sample was provided by each donor, and peripheral blood mononuclear cells were used for TCR beta sequencing. The Qiagen DNeasy Blood Extraction Kit was used to extract genomic DNA from the blood cell samples. The TCR comes from a male donor in good health and CMV-seropositive. Sequences were obtained from PBMCs.

The DNA sequence is as follows: TGTGCCAGCAGCTCGACAGGGAATCAGCCCCAGCATTTT. It translates to CASSSTGNQPQHF. The rearrangement combines TRBV5-5 with TRBJ1-5, with TRBD1 matching 7 junction bases. The germline V gene (reference sequence) sets CDR1 to SGHKS and CDR2 to YYEKEE. Including the terminal cysteine and phenylalanine, the CDR3 comprises 13 residues. This entry keeps only the CDR3 DNA: 39 bases, framed from base 1. Relative to germline, V is missing 3 bases and J is missing 4 bases, with 1 base of the junction outside any gene match.